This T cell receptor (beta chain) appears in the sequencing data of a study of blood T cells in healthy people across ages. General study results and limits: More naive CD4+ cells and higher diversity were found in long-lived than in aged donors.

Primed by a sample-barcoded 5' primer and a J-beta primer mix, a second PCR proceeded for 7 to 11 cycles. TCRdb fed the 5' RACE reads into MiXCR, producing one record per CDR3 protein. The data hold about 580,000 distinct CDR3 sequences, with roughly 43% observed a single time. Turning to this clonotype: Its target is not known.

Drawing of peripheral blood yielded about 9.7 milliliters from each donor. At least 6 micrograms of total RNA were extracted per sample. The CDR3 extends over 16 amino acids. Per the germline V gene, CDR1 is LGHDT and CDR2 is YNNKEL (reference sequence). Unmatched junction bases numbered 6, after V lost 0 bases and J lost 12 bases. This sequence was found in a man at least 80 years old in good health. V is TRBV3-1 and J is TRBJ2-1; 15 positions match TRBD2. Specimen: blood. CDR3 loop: CASSQDAGLAGGRQFF. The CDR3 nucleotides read TGTGCCAGCAGCCAAGATGCGGGACTAGCGGGAGGTCGGCAGTTCTTC.